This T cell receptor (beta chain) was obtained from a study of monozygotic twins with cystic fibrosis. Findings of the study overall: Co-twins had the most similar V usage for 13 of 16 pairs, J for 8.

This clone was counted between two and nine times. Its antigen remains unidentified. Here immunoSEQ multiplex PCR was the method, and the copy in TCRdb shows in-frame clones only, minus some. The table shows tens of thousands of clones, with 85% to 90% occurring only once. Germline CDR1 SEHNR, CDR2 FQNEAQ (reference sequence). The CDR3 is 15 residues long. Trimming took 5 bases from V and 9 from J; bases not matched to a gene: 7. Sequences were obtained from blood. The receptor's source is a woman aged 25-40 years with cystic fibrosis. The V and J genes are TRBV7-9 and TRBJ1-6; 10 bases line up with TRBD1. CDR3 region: CASSPVGQGVSPLHF. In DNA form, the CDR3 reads TGTGCCAGCAGCCCCGTAGGACAGGGGGTTTCACCCCTCCACTTT. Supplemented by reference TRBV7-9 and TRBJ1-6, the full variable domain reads DTGVSQNPRHKITKRGQNVTFRCDPISEHNRLYWYRQTLGQGPEFLTYFQNEAQLEKSRLLSDRFSAERPKGSFSTLEIQRTEQGDSAMYLCASSPVGQGVSPLHFGNGTRLTVT.